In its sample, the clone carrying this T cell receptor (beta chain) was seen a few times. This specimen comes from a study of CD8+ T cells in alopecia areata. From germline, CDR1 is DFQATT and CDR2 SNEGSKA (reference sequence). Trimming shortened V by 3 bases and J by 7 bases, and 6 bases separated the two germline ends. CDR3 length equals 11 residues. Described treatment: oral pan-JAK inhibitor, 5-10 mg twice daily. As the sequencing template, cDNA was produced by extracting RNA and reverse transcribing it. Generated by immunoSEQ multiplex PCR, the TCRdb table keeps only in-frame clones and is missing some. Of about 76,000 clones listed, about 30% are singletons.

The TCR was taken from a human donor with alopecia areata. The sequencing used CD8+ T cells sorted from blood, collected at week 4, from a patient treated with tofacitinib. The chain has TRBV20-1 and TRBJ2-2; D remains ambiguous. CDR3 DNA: TGCAGTGCTAGCCGAGTCGGGGAGCTGTTTTTT. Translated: CSASRVGELFF.